These 22 T cell receptor beta chains originate from one sample sequenced in a study of PD-1 blockade in classical Hodgkin lymphoma. Time point: cycle 4 day 1 (C4D1), after five to seven weeks of nivolumab. Brentuximab vedotin exposure varied, and every patient relapsed after autologous stem cell transplantation. Only in-frame clones appear in the TCRdb table, and some are missing; sequencing was by immunoSEQ multiplex PCR. The repertoire includes about 94,000 clones, approximately 94% of them detected once, and around 2% sits in the top ten. The specimen comprised peripheral blood mononuclear cells (PBMCs), sampled before the fourth cycle of nivolumab. The receptors originated from a human donor with classical Hodgkin lymphoma.

The J gene is TRBJ2-7, the V gene TRBV5-5, with a possible D match to TRBD2 (5 bases). This CDR3 comprises 13 residues. Trimming removed 0 bases from V and 2 bases from J, with 6 bases in between. Germline V lookup: CDR1 SGHKS, CDR2 YYEKEE (reference sequence). CDR3 nucleotides: TGTGCCAGCAGCTTGGGGACTCCCTACGAGCAGTACTTC. It encodes CASSLGTPYEQYF.

V gene TRBV2 combines with J gene TRBJ1-2; D not resolved. V was pared by 3 bases and J by 4 bases, with 6 bases between. CDR1 is SNHLY, CDR2 FYNNEI, per germline. The CDR3 consists of 12 residues. Written as DNA, the CDR3 is TGTGCCAGCAGTGATACCACCTATGGCTACACCTTC. Amino acid sequence: CASSDTTYGYTF.

The chain is built from TRBV5-4 and TRBJ2-7; no reliable D call. V lost 0 bases and J 1 base, leaving 5 bases between the germline ends. This CDR3 region has 13 residues. Per the germline V gene, CDR1 is SGHNT and CDR2 is YYREEE (reference sequence). The DNA of the CDR3 is TGTGCCAGCAGCTTGGAAGGTTCCTACGAGCAGTACTTC. It yields the protein CASSLEGSYEQYF.

Here the CDR3 reads CSVSPLVDRAPNYGYTF. CDR3 DNA sequence: TGCAGCGTTTCCCCACTCGTGGACAGGGCCCCTAACTATGGCTACACCTTC. The rearrangement uses TRBV29-1 and TRBJ1-2; TRBD1 aligns across 8 bases. Unmatched junction bases numbered 14, after V lost 5 bases and J lost 0 bases. The germline V gene encodes CDR1 SQVTM and CDR2 ANQGSEA. This CDR3 comprises 17 residues.

The chain recombines TRBV30 with TRBJ1-1; D not certain. Trimming took off 0 bases at V and 8 bases at J, with 7 bases between the two ends. Germline assignment: CDR1 GTSNPN and CDR2 SVGIG (reference sequence). The CDR3 has 11 amino acids. CDR3 sequence reads: CAWSVLAEAFF. DNA for the CDR3: TGTGCCTGGAGTGTACTAGCCGAAGCTTTCTTT. Using reference TRBV30 and TRBJ1-1 for the parts outside the CDR3, the full variable domain is SQTIHQWPATLVQPVGSPLSLECTVEGTSNPNLYWYRQAAGRGLQLLFYSVGIGQISSEVPQNLSASRPQDRQFILSSKKLLLSDSGFYLCAWSVLAEAFFGQGTRLTVV.

The rearrangement uses TRBV7-9 and TRBJ2-7, with TRBD2 as a possible D gene (6 bases). The CDR3 is 16 residues long. Germline CDR1 reads SEHNR; CDR2 reads FQNEAQ (reference sequence). V lost 5 bases and J lost 0, with 17 bases in between. CDR3 coding DNA: TGTGCCAGCAGCCGTAAAAGCGGGCAGAGCTCCTACGAGCAGTACTTC. It encodes CASSRKSGQSSYEQYF.

The chain carries TRBV30 and TRBJ2-6; D possibly corresponds to TRBD2 (6 bases). This CDR3 has 18 residues. The V gene's germline CDR1 is GTSNPN and CDR2 SVGIG (reference sequence). V dropped 0 bases and J dropped 2 bases, with 17 bases sitting between them. This CDR3 is CAWSVGVADWAGANVLTF. The CDR3 bases are TGTGCCTGGAGTGTAGGGGTAGCGGACTGGGCTGGGGCCAACGTCCTGACTTTC.

The chain combines TRBV4-1 with TRBJ1-2; D might be TRBD1 (6 bases). In germline, CDR1 is MGHRA, CDR2 YSYEKL. The CDR3 has 15 amino acids. Trimming removed 4 bases from V and 6 bases from J, with 18 bases in between. The DNA for the CDR3 is TGCGCCAGCAGCCGAGAGGGGGGCGGGTGGAATGGCTACACCTTC. Its translation is CASSREGGGWNGYTF.

The chain couples TRBV7-9 to TRBJ2-7; D unclear. V lost 5 bases and J 2 bases, leaving 7 bases between the germline ends. In germline, CDR1 is SEHNR, CDR2 FQNEAQ (reference sequence). The CDR3 has 12 residues. The CDR3 reads CASSPNAYEQYF. The CDR3 DNA is TGTGCCAGCAGCCCTAATGCCTACGAGCAGTACTTC. Full variable domain (rest looked up from reference TRBV7-9 and TRBJ2-7): DTGVSQNPRHKITKRGQNVTFRCDPISEHNRLYWYRQTLGQGPEFLTYFQNEAQLEKSRLLSDRFSAERPKGSFSTLEIQRTEQGDSAMYLCASSPNAYEQYFGPGTRLTVT.

On this clone itself: The junction shows a germline mismatch at one end, possibly a read error. The chain has TRBV29-1 and TRBJ2-2; unclear D gene. Germline lookup yields CDR1 SQVTM and CDR2 ANQGSEA. This CDR3 is built from 17 residues. The CDR3 DNA is TGCAGCGTTGCGCGGCTCGGGCCAGGCCCGAACGCCGGGGAGCTGTTTTTT. This codes for CSVARLGPGPNAGELFF.

This chain links TRBV6-1 with TRBJ2-1; a possible D gene is TRBD1 (6 bases). The CDR3 length is 14 residues. Per germline, CDR1 MNHNS and CDR2 SASEGT. Trimming cost V 3 bases and J 2 bases, with 8 bases left between them. CDR3 in DNA: TGTGCCAGCAGTGACAGGGGTACCTACAATGAGCAGTTCTTC. Protein: CASSDRGTYNEQFF.

V usage is TRBV25-1 and J usage is TRBJ2-1, with 7 nucleotides matching TRBD2. V lost 5 bases to trimming and J lost 10 bases; unmatched junction nucleotides: 11. Germline V gene data show CDR1 as MGHDK and CDR2 as SYGVNS. This CDR3 has 14 residues. The CDR3 DNA sequence: TGTGCCAGCAGTCCCCAGTCGGGGGGTCTCGAGCAGTTCTTC. It translates to CASSPQSGGLEQFF.

The V and J genes are TRBV27 and TRBJ2-3; 7 nucleotides agree with TRBD2. The V gene end was trimmed by 6 bases and the J gene end by 6 bases; junction bases not matched to a gene: 12. Germline CDR1 reads MNHEY; CDR2 reads SMNVEV (reference sequence). This CDR3 spans 15 amino acids. The CDR3 spells CASSPPARGLDTQYF. Written as DNA, the CDR3 is TGTGCCAGCAGCCCCCCCGCGCGGGGGTTGGATACGCAGTATTTT.

This chain uses TRBV6-5 with TRBJ1-1; D gene unclear. The germline V gene has CDR1 MNHEY and CDR2 SVGAGI. V lost 7 bases to trimming and J lost 11 bases, with 14 bases between them. The CDR3 loop spans 11 amino acids. This chain's CDR3 is CASNSYSKAFF. CDR3 sequence (DNA): TGTGCCAGCAACTCATATTCGAAGGCTTTCTTT.

The chain is built from TRBV4-1 and TRBJ2-1, with 13 nucleotides matching TRBD2. The CDR3 length is 18 residues. J gave up 1 base and V 4 bases, and 7 bases lay outside the gene matches. Germline values: CDR1 MGHRA, CDR2 YSYEKL. CDR3 region: CASSPRTSGRASYNEQFF. In nucleotides, the CDR3 is TGCGCCAGCAGCCCCCGGACTAGCGGGAGAGCTTCCTACAATGAGCAGTTCTTC.

This clone appeared a single time. The chain recombines TRBV28 with TRBJ2-2; 10 bases match TRBD1. V was clipped by 5 bases and J by 0 bases; unmatched bases: 12. The length of the CDR3 is 19 residues. Germline V lookup: CDR1 MDHEN, CDR2 SYDVKM. The chain's CDR3 is CASSVVGDRGFSNTGELFF. CDR3 DNA sequence: TGTGCCAGCAGTGTGGTAGGGGACAGGGGCTTTTCGAACACCGGGGAGCTGTTTTTT.

J is TRBJ2-5 and V is TRBV19, with D hard to call. With 1 base removed from V and 0 bases from J, the gap between germline ends came to 9 bases. Per germline, CDR1 LNHDA and CDR2 SQIVND (reference sequence). The CDR3 is 15 residues long. In DNA form, the CDR3 reads TGTGCCAGTAGTATAGGGGAAGGGTACCAAGAGACCCAGTACTTC. This codes for CASSIGEGYQETQYF.

This chain uses TRBV9 with TRBJ2-1; D is unresolved. Germline V CDR1 and CDR2: SGDLS, YYNGEE. CDR3 length: 15 amino acids. V was clipped by 0 bases and J by 5 bases, with 12 bases between them. CDR3 amino acids: CASSVVVGTNNEQFF. The CDR3 DNA is TGTGCCAGCAGCGTAGTTGTAGGTACTAACAATGAGCAGTTCTTC.

This clone was detected only once. The chain links TRBV10-3 to TRBJ2-7; perhaps TRBD1 as D (5 bases). Per germline, CDR1 ENHRY and CDR2 SYGVKD. This CDR3 spans 14 amino acids. V was cut by 7 bases and J by 0 bases, with 13 bases left in between. In DNA, the CDR3 is TGTGCCATCACCGACAGTTTTAGCTCCTACGAGCAGTACTTC. It translates to CAITDSFSSYEQYF.

The J gene is TRBJ1-1, the V gene TRBV10-3; D ambiguous. The length of the CDR3 is 13 residues. V shed 3 bases and J shed 1 base, with 6 bases lying between them. Germline CDR1 reads ENHRY; CDR2 reads SYGVKD. CDR3 loop: CAISESRNTEAFF. In DNA, the CDR3 is TGTGCCATCAGTGAATCCCGGAACACTGAAGCTTTCTTT.

The chain employs TRBV10-1 and TRBJ2-1; D possibly matches TRBD1 or TRBD2 (5 bases each). CDR3 length: 14 residues. V lost 1 base to trimming and J lost 8 bases, with 12 bases between them. Germline values: CDR1 WNHNN, CDR2 SYGVQD (reference sequence). CDR3 sequence reads: CASSEFSGTDEQFF. Here the CDR3 DNA reads TGCGCCAGCAGTGAGTTTTCCGGGACGGATGAGCAGTTCTTC.

V gene TRBV28 combines with J gene TRBJ1-2; a possible D gene is TRBD1 (5 bases). The CDR3 contains 13 residues. V was cut by 7 bases and J by 2 bases, with 11 bases left in between. Germline-derived CDR1 and CDR2 are MDHEN and SYDVKM. CDR3: CASTKTGNYGYTF. CDR3 in DNA: TGTGCCAGCACCAAAACAGGAAACTATGGCTACACCTTC.